Shown below are 30 T cell receptor beta chains from a single sample sequenced in a study of blood T cell repertoires in COVID-19. Using immunoSEQ multiplex PCR, the repertoire was profiled, and TCRdb retains in-frame clones only, with some absent. This table has 120,000 or so clones, around 90% appearing once. The specimen sequenced was peripheral blood. The source of these receptors is a man in his sixties with COVID-19, enrolled during active disease.

This rearrangement joins TRBV6-5 to TRBJ1-5; D ambiguous. Trimming removed 5 bases at V and 4 bases at J, with 6 bases between. The CDR3 extends over 12 amino acids. Looked up from germline, CDR1 is MNHEY and CDR2 is SVGAGI. The CDR3 reads CASSQNNQPQHF. CDR3 nucleotide sequence: TGTGCCAGCAGTCAAAATAATCAGCCCCAGCATTTT.

The gene calls are TRBV19 and TRBJ2-3, with 7 bases that match TRBD2. With V trimmed by 5 bases and J by 2 bases, 13 bases remained unmatched. The CDR3 runs to 17 residues. Looked up from germline, CDR1 is LNHDA and CDR2 is SQIVND (reference sequence). CDR3 nucleotides: TGTGCCAGTAGTGCAACGGGAGGCCACGCATTCACAGATACGCAGTATTTT. Its translation is CASSATGGHAFTDTQYF.

The rearrangement joins TRBV5-1 to TRBJ2-7; TRBD1 agrees at 7 bases. V gave up 7 bases and J gave up 5 bases; unmatched junction bases: 9. Germline values: CDR1 SGHRS, CDR2 YFSETQ. The CDR3 has 13 amino acids. This CDR3 reads CASGQGVSDEQYF. The CDR3 nucleotides are TGCGCCAGCGGTCAGGGGGTATCGGACGAGCAGTACTTC.

This chain joins TRBV29-1 and TRBJ1-1; D is perhaps TRBD1 (5 bases). V lost 7 bases and J lost 0, with 15 bases in between. This CDR3 has 14 amino acids. Germline loops: CDR1 SQVTM, CDR2 ANQGSEA. The CDR3 nucleotides read TGCAGCGCCCGAGCGGGACGACTGAACACTGAAGCTTTCTTT. Its protein is CSARAGRLNTEAFF. The full variable domain, its missing parts supplied by reference TRBV29-1 and TRBJ1-1, is SAVISQKPSRDICQRGTSLTIQCQVDSQVTMMFWYRQQPGQSLTLIATANQGSEATYESGFVIDKFPISRPNLTFSTLTVSNMSPEDSSIYLCSARAGRLNTEAFFGQGTRLTVV.

This clone was observed a single time. The chain has TRBV4-2 and TRBJ1-2, with TRBD1 matching over 9 bases. CDR3 length: 15 amino acids. Germline V gene data show CDR1 as LGHNA and CDR2 as YNFKEQ. With V trimmed by 4 bases and J by 4 bases, 7 bases remained unmatched. The DNA for the CDR3 is TGTGCCAGCAGCCTCTGGACAGGGGACAGCTATGGCTACACCTTC. Its translation: CASSLWTGDSYGYTF.

The chain couples TRBV14 to TRBJ2-7; D might be TRBD2 (6 bases). Germline assignment: CDR1 SGHDN and CDR2 FVKESK. Trimming removed 4 bases from V and 3 bases from J, with 13 bases in between. CDR3 length: 14 amino acids. The CDR3 DNA sequence: TGTGCCAGCAGCCTCCGGAGGGGAGGCTACGAGCAGTACTTC. Protein sequence: CASSLRRGGYEQYF. The variable domain in full, with the rest retrieved from reference TRBV14 and TRBJ2-7, is EAGVTQFPSHSVIEKGQTVTLRCDPISGHDNLYWYRRVMGKEIKFLLHFVKESKQDESGMPNNRFLAERTGGTYSTLKVQPAELEDSGVYFCASSLRRGGYEQYFGPGTRLTVT.

The rearrangement joins TRBV11-3 to TRBJ1-3; 8 nucleotides agree with TRBD1. The germline gives CDR1 SGHNT, CDR2 YENEEA. V dropped 4 bases and J dropped 7; count of bases not matched to a gene: 15. The CDR3 is 17 residues long. The chain's CDR3 is CASSSVESGQGRNTIYF. The CDR3 DNA reads TGTGCCAGCAGCTCAGTTGAGTCCGGACAGGGAAGGAACACCATATATTTT.

This chain uses TRBV19 with TRBJ2-3; TRBD1 matches at 7 bases. The germline V gene encodes CDR1 LNHDA and CDR2 SQIVND (reference sequence). V lost 8 bases and J lost 0; bases outside the gene matches: 8. This CDR3 is built from 15 residues. CDR3 DNA: TGTGCCAGTCGCGACAGGGTCTCTAGCACAGATACGCAGTATTTT. Encoded protein: CASRDRVSSTDTQYF.

This clone came up a few times. The chain carries TRBV7-2 and TRBJ1-1; TRBD1 aligns across 7 bases. Germline V lookup: CDR1 SGHTA, CDR2 FQGNSA. V lost 5 bases to trimming and J lost 5 bases; unmatched junction nucleotides: 8. The CDR3 contains 14 residues. CDR3 sequence: CASSDRVGRTEAFF. The CDR3 DNA reads as TGTGCCAGCAGCGACAGGGTTGGAAGAACTGAAGCTTTCTTT.

The V gene is TRBV2, the J gene TRBJ2-1, with 12 bases fitting TRBD2. Germline assignment: CDR1 SNHLY and CDR2 FYNNEI. V was pared by 7 bases and J by 6 bases, with 7 bases of the junction left unmatched. This CDR3 spans 15 amino acids. The chain's CDR3 is CASTQTTSGGNEQFF. The CDR3 DNA is TGTGCCAGCACCCAAACGACTAGCGGGGGCAATGAGCAGTTCTTC.

The count of this clone is one. The V gene is TRBV24-1, the J gene TRBJ2-1; TRBD1 agrees at 10 bases. CDR3 size: 15 residues. V shed 4 bases, J shed 7 bases, and the junction held 6 bases outside the gene matches. Germline CDR1 KGHDR, CDR2 SFDVKD. Written as DNA, the CDR3 is TGTGCCACCAGTGAGACAGGGGGCACGAGTAATGAGCAGTTCTTC. This translates into CATSETGGTSNEQFF.

This chain joins TRBV25-1 and TRBJ2-7; D is uncertain. Between the trimmed V and J ends, which lost 4 bases and 1 base, there was a span of 11 bases. The V gene's germline CDR1 is MGHDK and CDR2 SYGVNS. CDR3 length equals 14 residues. Written as DNA, the CDR3 is TGTGCCAGCAGTGTAGCCGGGTCATCCTACGAGCAGTACTTC. Its translation: CASSVAGSSYEQYF.

The chain is built from TRBV5-1 and TRBJ1-5; weak D call: TRBD1 (5 bases). The germline CDR1 and CDR2 sequences are SGHRS and YFSETQ. Trimming removed 0 bases at V and 6 bases at J, with 10 bases between. This CDR3 is built from 14 residues. The CDR3 DNA reads TGCGCCAGCAGCTTGGGGGGTCAGGGTCAGCCCCAGCATTTT. This translates into CASSLGGQGQPQHF. The variable domain in full, with the rest retrieved from reference TRBV5-1 and TRBJ1-5, is KAGVTQTPRYLIKTRGQQVTLSCSPISGHRSVSWYQQTPGQGLQFLFEYFSETQRNKGNFPGRFSGRQFSNSRSEMNVSTLELGDSALYLCASSLGGQGQPQHFGDGTRLSIL.

The chain employs TRBV5-1 and TRBJ2-7; 9 bases line up with TRBD1. Germline V gene data show CDR1 as SGHRS and CDR2 as YFSETQ. Unmatched junction bases numbered 9, after V lost 4 bases and J lost 4 bases. The CDR3 length is 15 residues. The CDR3 DNA sequence: TGCGCCAGCAGCGGGGACAGGGCGGATCGTTACGAGCAGTACTTC. Translation gives CASSGDRADRYEQYF.

The gene calls are TRBV12-3 or TRBV12-4 and TRBJ2-7; D is unclear. The CDR3 contains 13 residues. Trimming removed 3 bases at V and 0 bases at J, with 6 bases between. The CDR3 nucleotides are TGTGCCAGCAGTTTGAGTAGCTCCTACGAGCAGTACTTC. Protein product: CASSLSSSYEQYF.

V gene TRBV5-4 combines with J gene TRBJ2-1; possible D gene TRBD2, 6 bases. Per germline, CDR1 SGHNT and CDR2 YYREEE (reference sequence). CDR3 length: 16 residues. Trimming cost V 0 bases and J 5 bases, with 15 bases left between them. CDR3 coding DNA: TGTGCCAGCAGCTTGGATGGGGGGACGCTCCACAATGAGCAGTTCTTC. The encoded protein is CASSLDGGTLHNEQFF.

This chain uses TRBV28 with TRBJ1-1; 7 bases line up with TRBD1. Germline CDR1 MDHEN, CDR2 SYDVKM. The V and J ends lost 2 bases and 0 bases, in that order; junction bases with no gene match: 3. This CDR3 has 15 residues. As DNA, the CDR3 is TGTGCCAGCAGTTTACCAGGACAGGTGAACACTGAAGCTTTCTTT. It codes for CASSLPGQVNTEAFF.

V gene TRBV27 combines with J gene TRBJ2-5, with 7 bases matching TRBD1. J lost 4 bases, V lost 2 bases, and 4 bases had no gene match. This CDR3 is built from 14 residues. Germline V gene data show CDR1 as MNHEY and CDR2 as SMNVEV (reference sequence). Here the CDR3 reads CASSLGDRRETQYF. The CDR3, as DNA: TGTGCCAGCAGTTTAGGGGACAGAAGAGAGACCCAGTACTTC.

The chain carries TRBV6-2 or TRBV6-3 and TRBJ2-2; 8 bases line up with TRBD2. Germline CDR1 reads MNHEY; CDR2 reads SVGEGT. The CDR3 is 17 residues long. Trimming cost V 0 bases and J 0 bases; bases outside gene matches: 3. The CDR3 region is CASSYSKGLANTGELFF. The CDR3 region has the DNA TGTGCCAGCAGTTACTCGAAGGGACTAGCGAACACCGGGGAGCTGTTTTTT.

This rearrangement joins TRBV12-3 or TRBV12-4 to TRBJ1-5; TRBD1 aligns across 9 bases. V dropped 6 bases and J dropped 7; count of bases not matched to a gene: 4. This CDR3 has 13 amino acids. In DNA form, the CDR3 reads TGTGCCAGCAGCGGGACAGGGAAGCAGCCCCAGCATTTT. It specifies CASSGTGKQPQHF.

The rearrangement uses TRBV19 and TRBJ2-6; 8 nucleotides match TRBD1. V lost 3 bases and J lost 0; bases outside the gene matches: 7. Germline CDR1 is LNHDA and CDR2 is SQIVND (reference sequence). The CDR3 sequence is 18 residues long. DNA of the CDR3: TGTGCCAGTAGTATTGGACAGGGAACCCCCTCTGGGGCCAACGTCCTGACTTTC. It yields the protein CASSIGQGTPSGANVLTF.

The rearrangement joins TRBV5-5 to TRBJ2-2; D ambiguous. Germline V gene sequence: CDR1 SGHKS, CDR2 YYEKEE (reference sequence). V shed 0 bases and J shed 5 bases, with 11 bases lying between them. This CDR3 region has 15 residues. The CDR3 nucleotides read TGTGCCAGCAGCTTGGCAGCGTCTTGGACCGGGGAGCTGTTTTTT. It codes for CASSLAASWTGELFF.

V is TRBV10-3 and J is TRBJ1-1; tentative D call: TRBD1 (5 bases). Germline CDR1 ENHRY, CDR2 SYGVKD. Trimming cost V 3 bases and J 1 base, with 12 bases left between them. The CDR3 runs 15 residues. The CDR3 region is CAISDGGARNTEAFF. In DNA form, the CDR3 reads TGTGCCATCAGTGACGGCGGGGCGAGGAACACTGAAGCTTTCTTT.

This rearrangement joins TRBV6-2 or TRBV6-3 to TRBJ2-7, with D possibly TRBD1 on 5 matching bases. In germline, CDR1 is MNHEY, CDR2 SVGEGT. This CDR3 contains 14 residues. V was trimmed by 2 bases and J by 0 bases, leaving 8 bases between them. The CDR3 loop reads CASSYPDSSYEQYF. DNA for the CDR3: TGTGCCAGCAGTTACCCCGACAGCTCCTACGAGCAGTACTTC.

J is TRBJ1-3 and V is TRBV28; perhaps TRBD1 as D (5 bases). Germline V lookup: CDR1 MDHEN, CDR2 SYDVKM. V lost 8 bases, J lost 0 bases, and 20 bases lay in between. This CDR3 has 17 amino acids. The CDR3 DNA sequence: TGTGCCAGCCAGAGTCCGGAGCAGGGCTTCTCTGGAAACACCATATATTTT. Protein: CASQSPEQGFSGNTIYF. Based on the CDR3 plus reference TRBV28 and TRBJ1-3, the full variable domain is DVKVTQSSRYLVKRTGEKVFLECVQDMDHENMFWYRQDPGLGLRLIYFSYDVKMKEKGDIPEGYSVSREKKERFSLILESASTNQTSMYLCASQSPEQGFSGNTIYFGEGSWLTVV.

This chain connects TRBV5-1 to TRBJ1-2; D is unclear. The CDR3 has 14 residues. Germline-derived CDR1 and CDR2 are SGHRS and YFSETQ. V was shortened by 1 base and J by 2 bases, with 9 bases between the two germline ends. This chain's CDR3 is CASSLQIPNYGYTF. For the CDR3, the DNA is TGCGCCAGCAGCTTGCAGATCCCCAACTATGGCTACACCTTC.

This rearrangement joins TRBV5-5 to TRBJ2-5; 8 positions match TRBD2. Germline CDR1 is SGHKS and CDR2 is YYEKEE (reference sequence). The V segment lost 4 bases and the J segment 5 bases; nucleotides outside the gene matches: 10. This CDR3 region has 15 residues. The CDR3 here is CASSKTSVRGETQYF. CDR3 nucleotide sequence: TGTGCCAGCAGCAAGACTAGCGTTAGGGGGGAGACCCAGTACTTC.

This rearrangement joins TRBV5-6 to TRBJ1-2; D perhaps matches TRBD1 (6 bases). The CDR3 has 12 amino acids. Looked up from germline, CDR1 is SGHDT and CDR2 is YYEEEE. Trimming took 0 bases from V and 7 from J, leaving 7 bases between them. CDR3 sequence: CASSLEDSGYTF. The CDR3 DNA reads as TGTGCCAGCAGCTTGGAGGACAGTGGCTACACCTTC.

V gene TRBV7-2 combines with J gene TRBJ2-2, with a possible D match to TRBD2 (6 bases). The CDR3 spans 15 residues. CDR1 is SGHTA and CDR2 is FQGNSA in the germline V gene. V shed 5 bases and J shed 0 bases, with 10 bases lying between them. CDR3: CASSRAGPNTGELFF. DNA of the CDR3: TGTGCCAGCAGCCGTGCGGGACCGAACACCGGGGAGCTGTTTTTT.

This clone was observed at least ten times. J is TRBJ2-5 and V is TRBV25-1; the match to TRBD1 covers 10 bases. The CDR3 contains 13 residues. The ends lost 10 bases at V and 5 bases at J; junction bases unmatched: 7. The germline V gene has CDR1 MGHDK and CDR2 SYGVNS. CDR3 bases: TGTGCCACCGGGACAGGGGCGTGGGAGACCCAGTACTTC. Residues: CATGTGAWETQYF.